This T cell receptor (beta chain) was sequenced in a study of cytomegalovirus exposure and HLA in healthy donors. The CDR3 is made up of 15 amino acids. V lost 7 bases to trimming and J lost 2 bases; unmatched junction nucleotides: 4. CDR1 MNHNS and CDR2 SASEGT come from the germline V gene. The study, taken as a whole, reports: The majority of TCR sequences were rare, yet some public TCRs appeared in many donors.

On this clone itself: Its antigen is as yet unknown.

Sequencing used immunoSEQ multiplex PCR; TCRdb keeps in-frame clones, though not all of them. Of roughly 250,000 clones listed, approximately 83% were seen once; the top ten hold 1.2%. The receptor comes from a woman aged 25 to 45 in good health and CMV-seropositive. The sample taken for sequencing was PBMCs. The chain couples TRBV6-1 to TRBJ2-6; 8 nucleotides agree with TRBD1. This chain's CDR3 is CASTETGAGANVLTF. The CDR3 nucleotides are TGTGCCAGCACCGAGACAGGGGCTGGGGCCAACGTCCTGACTTTC.